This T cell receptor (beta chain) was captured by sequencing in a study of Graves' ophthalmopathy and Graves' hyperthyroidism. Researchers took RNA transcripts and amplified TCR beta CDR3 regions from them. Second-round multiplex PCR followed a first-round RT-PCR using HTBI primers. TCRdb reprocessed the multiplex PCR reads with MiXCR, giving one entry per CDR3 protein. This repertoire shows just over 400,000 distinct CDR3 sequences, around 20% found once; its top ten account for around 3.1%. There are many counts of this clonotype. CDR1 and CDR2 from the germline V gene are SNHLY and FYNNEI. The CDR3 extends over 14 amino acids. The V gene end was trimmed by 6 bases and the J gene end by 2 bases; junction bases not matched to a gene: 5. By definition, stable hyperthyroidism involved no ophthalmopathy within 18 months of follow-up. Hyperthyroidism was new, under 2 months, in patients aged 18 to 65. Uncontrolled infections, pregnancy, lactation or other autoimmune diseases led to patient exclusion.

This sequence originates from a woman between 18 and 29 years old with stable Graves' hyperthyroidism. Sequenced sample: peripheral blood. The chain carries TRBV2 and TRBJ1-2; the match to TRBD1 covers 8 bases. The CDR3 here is CASRARQGNYGYTF. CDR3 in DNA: TGTGCCAGCAGGGCGAGACAGGGGAACTATGGCTACACCTTC.